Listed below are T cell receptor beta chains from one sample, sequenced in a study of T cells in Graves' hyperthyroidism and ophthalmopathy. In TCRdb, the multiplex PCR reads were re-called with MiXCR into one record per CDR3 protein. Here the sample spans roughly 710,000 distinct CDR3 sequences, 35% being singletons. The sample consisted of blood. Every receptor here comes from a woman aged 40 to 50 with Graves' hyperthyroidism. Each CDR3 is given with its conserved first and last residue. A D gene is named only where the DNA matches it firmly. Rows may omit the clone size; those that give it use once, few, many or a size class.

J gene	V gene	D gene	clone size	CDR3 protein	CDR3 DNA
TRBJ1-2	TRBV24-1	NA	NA	CATSDRLAGPNGYTF	TGTGCCACCAGTGATCGACTAGCGGGCCCTAATGGCTACACCTTC
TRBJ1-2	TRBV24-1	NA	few	CATSDPGARGYTF	TGTGCCACCAGTGACCCGGGCGCTCGGGGCTACACCTTC
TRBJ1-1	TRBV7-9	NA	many	CASSPGGGYTEAFF	TGTGCCAGCAGCCCCGGAGGCGGATACACTGAAGCTTTCTTT
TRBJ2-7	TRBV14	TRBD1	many	CASSQSKTGTGIYEQYF	TGTGCCAGCAGCCAGAGCAAAACCGGGACAGGGATCTACGAGCAGTACTTC
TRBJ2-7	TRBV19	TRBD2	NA	CASQSGSREQCF	TGTGCCAGCCAAAGCGGGAGTAGGGAGCAGTGCTTC
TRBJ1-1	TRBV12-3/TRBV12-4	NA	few	CASSPRGRLNTEAFF	TGTGCCAGCAGTCCCAGGGGCCGCCTTAACACTGAAGCTTTCTTT
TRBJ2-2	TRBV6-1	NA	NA	CVSSRSNTGELFF	TGTGTCAGCTCGCGTTCGAACACCGGGGAGCTGTTTTTT
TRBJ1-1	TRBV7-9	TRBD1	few	CASSIKTGLVTEAFF	TGTGCCAGCAGTATAAAGACAGGGTTAGTGACTGAAGCTTTCTTT
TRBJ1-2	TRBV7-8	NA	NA	CASSLNQLDSGNTF	TGTGCCAGCAGCTTGAACCAGCTGGACTCTGGAAACACCTTC
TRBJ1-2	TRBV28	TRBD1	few	CASSLGGQTNYGYTF	TGTGCCAGCAGTTTAGGGGGACAGACTAACTATGGCTACACCTTC
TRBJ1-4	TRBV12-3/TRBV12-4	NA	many	CASSFISEKLFF	TGTGCCAGCAGTTTCATCTCGGAAAAACTGTTTTTT
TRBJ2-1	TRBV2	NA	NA	CASSEGQGHEQFF	TGTGCCAGCAGTGAAGGGCAGGGCCATGAGCAGTTCTTC
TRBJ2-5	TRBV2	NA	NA	CASSRSPTGAGGETQYF	TGTGCCAGCAGCCGCTCCCCAACAGGGGCCGGGGGGGAGACCCAGTACTTC
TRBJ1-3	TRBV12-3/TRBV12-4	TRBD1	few	CASVPGDRAGNTIYF	TGTGCCAGCGTACCGGGGGACAGGGCTGGAAACACCATATATTTT
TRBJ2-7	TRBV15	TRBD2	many	CATSRDPGLVAEQYF	TGTGCCACCAGCAGAGACCCGGGACTAGTTGCCGAGCAGTACTTC
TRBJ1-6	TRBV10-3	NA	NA	CASRRGPGPALPLHF	TGTGCCAGCAGGAGAGGCCCCGGACCTGCCCTACCCCTCCACTTT
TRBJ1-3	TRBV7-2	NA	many	CASSPDNVQGTIYF	TGTGCCAGCAGTCCGGACAACGTGCAGGGCACCATATATTTT
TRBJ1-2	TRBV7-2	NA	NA	CASSFLINYGYTF	TGTGCCAGCAGCTTCCTAATCAACTATGGCTACACCTTC
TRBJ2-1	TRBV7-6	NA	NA	CASSLVTNEQFF	TGTGCCAGCAGCTTAGTTACGAATGAGCAGTTCTTC
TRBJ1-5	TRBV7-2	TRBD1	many	CASSSTGQGNQPQHF	TGTGCCAGCAGCTCAACGGGACAGGGAAATCAGCCCCAGCATTTT
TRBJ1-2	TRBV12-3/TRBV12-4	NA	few	CASSPRRKYNYGYTF	TGTGCCAGCAGTCCCCGGAGGAAATATAACTATGGCTACACCTTC
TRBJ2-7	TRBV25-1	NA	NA	CASGRDTGGYEQYF	TGTGCCAGCGGCCGGGACACTGGGGGATACGAGCAGTACTTC
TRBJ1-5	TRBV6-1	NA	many	CASTLNSNQPQHF	TGTGCCAGCACCCTGAATAGCAATCAGCCCCAGCATTTT
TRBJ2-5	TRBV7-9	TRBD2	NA	CASSGELAGDSRRDTQYF	TGTGCCAGCAGCGGGGAACTAGCGGGGGATTCGAGGAGAGATACGCAGTACTTC
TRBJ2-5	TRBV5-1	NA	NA	CASSLVSGAQETQYF	TGCGCCAGCAGCTTGGTTTCGGGCGCGCAAGAGACCCAGTACTTC
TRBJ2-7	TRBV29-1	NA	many	CSVASRDHSYEQYF	TGCAGCGTTGCGAGTCGGGACCACTCCTACGAGCAGTACTTC
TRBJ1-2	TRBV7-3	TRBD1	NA	CASSLTGAGNTF	TGTGCCAGCAGCCTAACAGGGGCTGGAAACACCTTC
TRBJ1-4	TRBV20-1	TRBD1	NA	CSARDWEAGGVNEKLFF	TGCAGTGCTAGAGATTGGGAGGCAGGGGGGGTTAACGAAAAACTGTTTTTT
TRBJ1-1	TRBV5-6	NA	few	CASSWGIGSHTEAFF	TGTGCCAGCAGCTGGGGTATCGGGTCACACACTGAAGCTTTCTTT
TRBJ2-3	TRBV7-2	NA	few	CASSYHSTDTQYF	TGTGCCAGCAGCTACCACTCCACAGATACGCAGTATTTT
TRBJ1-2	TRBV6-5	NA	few	CASSWGRSYGYTF	TGTGCCAGCAGCTGGGGTCGGAGCTATGGCTACACCTTC
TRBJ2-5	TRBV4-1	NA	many	CASSQEALASETQYF	TGCGCCAGCAGCCAAGAAGCGCTCGCTTCGGAGACCCAGTACTTC
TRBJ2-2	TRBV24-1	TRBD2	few	CATSETSGGARELFF	TGTGCCACCAGTGAAACTAGCGGGGGGGCCCGGGAGCTGTTTTTT